Sequencing of this T cell receptor (beta chain) was carried out in a study of T cell repertoires in aging, cancer and after chemotherapy (dated by TCRdb to between 2018 and 2021). About the full investigation: Donors spanned six age groups from 30 or younger to 70 or older, with at least three individuals per group. In the hematological group, the paired samples taken before and after chemotherapy came from chronic lymphocytic leukemia patients given fludarabine- or bendamustine-based regimens. The complete dataset included roughly 8.8 million TCR reads. To examine immunoaging and T cell reconstitution after chemotherapy, the study profiled TCR beta repertoires in peripheral blood from healthy donors and cancer patients. The cohort comprised around 210 cancer patients, roughly 90 with hematological and approximately 120 with solid cancers, plus 95 healthy donors as a reference group.

Based on its abundance in the sample, this clonotype is medium-sized (0.01 to 0.1%). Its antigen target is currently unknown. Base qualities were left out, and no much larger clone turns up one base away. Paper-wide results and their limitations: Hematological cancer patients had lymphoid organ infiltration, which may itself impair thymic emigration or peripheral T cell expansion. In healthy donors, the drop in TCR diversity with age came mainly from a loss of richness, whereas in cancer patients a loss of evenness also played a part. In both cancer cohorts, the median generation probability rose over the chemotherapy interval, which suggests that the repertoire was reconstituted through rebound thymic output. Compared with age-matched healthy donors, untreated patients with hematological or solid cancers had significantly lower TCR diversity and higher clonality in blood. It was noted by the authors that conclusions about immunological memory after chemotherapy cannot be drawn from the repertoire data.

Genomic DNA extracted from peripheral blood, rather than sorted cells or RNA, was used as the source for amplification of TCR beta rearrangements. Multiplex touch-down PCR with a mixed TRB-A/B primer pool was used to amplify rearranged TRB sequences covering the V, D and J segments. Illumina adapters and sample indices were added to the amplicons in two consecutive PCR reactions performed with Phusion HS II polymerase. After gel purification with the NucleoSpin Gel and PCR Clean-up kit, the amplicons were checked using Qubit and an Agilent 2100 Bioanalyzer. Sequencing of libraries was carried out on an Illumina MiSeq in 600-cycle, single-indexed, paired-end runs. On the authors' methods: Processing of the TRB sequences was carried out with MiXCR versions 2.12 and 3.0.5. Each unique CDR3 nucleotide sequence was treated as one clone, and only productive sequences with two or more reads were kept. The repertoire metrics were Shannon diversity, evenness, clonality (calculated as one minus evenness), and diversity profiles parameterized by alpha from 0 to 5. The IGoR algorithm was used to calculate generation probabilities of clones in the paired pre- and post-chemotherapy samples. In-frame beta chains were kept once TCRdb had trimmed the public reads at Q25 with fastp and called clones with MiXCR. Each record represents a unique CDR3 protein, reported with the most common genes and DNA among its rows. The V and J calls come from TCRdb's annotation, not from the publication. This sample gives roughly 3,200 distinct CDR3 sequences in total; about 21% of them show up just once. Of the sample, around two fifths is held by the ten largest clones.

Per the germline V gene, MNHEY is the CDR1 and SVGAGI is the CDR2. At the junction V is shortened by 4 bases and J by 1 base; bases outside the gene matches: 4. The CDR3 goes from the cysteine to the phenylalanine over 15 residues. Solely the CDR3 DNA is kept, with 45 bases framed from the first base. Sequencing input: blood. The receptor chain draws on TRBV6-5 and TRBJ2-7; 10 middle bases align to TRBD1. This clonotype was obtained from a human donor with a blood cancer. The sequence in DNA is TGTGCCAGCAGTTCAGACAGGGGGCGATCCTACGAGCAGTACTTC. Translated, it gives CASSSDRGRSYEQYF.